In its sample, the clone carrying this TCR beta chain was seen a few times. The antigen remains unidentified. Oncomine TCR Beta short-read sequencing was applied to DNA from cultured CD4+ T cells. TCRdb redid the calling of the PCR reads with MiXCR, one entry per CDR3 protein. The repertoire holds about 20,000 distinct CDR3 sequences, about 40% seen once, with roughly 9.9% in the top ten. The data belong to a study of vaccination and CD4 T cells after COVID-19. The wider study: Investigators took post-vaccine samples a median about 65 days after dose two, within a range of 14 to 241.

The germline CDR1 and CDR2 sequences are SGHTA and FQGTGA. V shed 5 bases and J shed 6 bases, with 17 bases lying between them. This CDR3 region has 15 residues. Study conclusions and caveats: The rise in median SARS-CoV-2-reactive clonotypes, from around 20 to 38, was not significant.

Regarding time point: late sampling 161 to 241 days after vaccination in a few convalescent patients. Treatment defined: approximately 9-day PBMC culture with coronavirus spike peptide pools or control peptides (ViraFEST assay). Some 2.2 million PBMCs per well were cultured with 7.5 to 10 IU/ml IL-2 and 7.5 to 10 ug/ml peptide pools. The sequencing used CD4+ T cells from blood, cultured in vitro, collected about 7 months after SARS-CoV-2 vaccination. This chain joins TRBV7-3 and TRBJ2-1, with D possibly matching TRBD2 (6 bases). This clonotype was obtained from a human donor who had recovered from COVID-19. The CDR3 protein is CASSPARESANEQFF. The CDR3 DNA reads as TGTGCCAGCAGCCCCGCGCGGGAAAGCGCCAATGAGCAGTTCTTC.